There are many counts of the clone carrying this T cell receptor (beta chain). The record originates from a study of T cells after yellow fever vaccination. The CDR3 sequence is 12 residues long. Germline V gene data show CDR1 as MNHEY and CDR2 as SVGEGT. V lost 4 bases, J lost 5 bases, and 5 bases lay in between. TCRdb re-analysed the 5' RACE reads in MiXCR, keeping a single row per CDR3 protein. The sample includes hundreds of thousands of distinct CDR3 sequences, 15% to 20% of them seen just once. The chain carries TRBV6-2 or TRBV6-3 and TRBJ2-2; D ambiguous. Sequenced material: PBMCs, taken 15 days after the yellow fever booster vaccination. This TCR came from a man between 25 and 39 years old who received the YFV17D yellow fever vaccine. Here the CDR3 DNA reads TGTGCCAGCAGTTGGGGTACCGGGGAGCTGTTTTTT. Translating it yields CASSWGTGELFF.